This entry lists 9 T cell receptor beta chains sequenced from one sample in a study of T-cell memory formation after mild COVID-19 (dated by TCRdb to about 2021). The library was built by means of 5' RACE. Sequencing used an Illumina NovaSeq 6000. TCRdb trimmed the raw reads at Q25, called clones with MiXCR and kept productive beta chains. Here each entry gathers all rows of one CDR3 protein and keeps the most common genes and DNA. This sample lists approximately 340,000 distinct CDR3 sequences; 10% to 15% were detected once. Clones ranked in the top ten supply about a fifth of the sample. Sequencing was performed on PBMCs or a T cell subset sorted from them (not recorded which). These receptors were taken from a man aged 18 to 30 who had mild COVID-19 (a few samples of this study predate the infection). The sample titles of this study are shuffled in the database, so cell type and time point are left out; the donor was told from shared clones.

The rearrangement links TRBV9 to TRBJ1-4; 8 bases are a match to TRBD1. The germline V gene encodes CDR1 SGDLS and CDR2 YYNGEE. Trimming took 3 bases from V and 7 from J; bases not matched to a gene: 5. The CDR3 loop spans 14 amino acids. CDR3 in DNA: TGTGCCAGCAGCGGCGACAGGGGAGCTGAAAAACTGTTTTTT. Translating gives CASSGDRGAEKLFF.

This clonotype was counted only a few times. The chain recombines TRBV12-3 or TRBV12-4 with TRBJ1-2; a weak D match, TRBD1 (6 bases). There are 12 residues in the CDR3. Between the trimmed V and J ends, which lost 5 bases and 10 bases, there was a span of 14 bases. CDR3 sequence: CASSRGQIVYTF. The DNA for the CDR3 is TGTGCCAGCAGTCGAGGACAGATCGTCTACACCTTC.

The CDR3 is CASTDGGKGGQFF. CDR3 nucleotide sequence: TGTGCCAGTACGGACGGGGGGAAAGGAGGGCAGTTCTTC. The chain combines TRBV19 with TRBJ2-1; 7 positions match TRBD2. From germline, CDR1 is LNHDA and CDR2 SQIVND (reference sequence). Germline trimming cut 7 bases from V and 12 bases from J; bases unmatched to any gene: 12. The CDR3 is 13 residues long.

V is TRBV5-1 and J is TRBJ2-3, with D possibly being TRBD2 (6 bases). V was clipped by 6 bases and J by 1 base, with 15 bases between them. Germline lookup yields CDR1 SGHRS and CDR2 YFSETQ. This CDR3 comprises 15 residues. CDR3: CASTDRDSGTDTQYF. Here the CDR3 DNA reads TGCGCCAGCACCGACCGGGACTCCGGCACAGATACGCAGTATTTT.

The genes are TRBV4-1 and TRBJ2-2, with 7 nucleotides matching TRBD2. Germline V gives CDR1 MGHRA, CDR2 YSYEKL. The ends lost 4 bases at V and 5 bases at J; junction bases unmatched: 19. The CDR3 has 19 amino acids. DNA for the CDR3: TGCGCCAGCAGCCTCGCTTGGGGCGGGGGTCCCTCTGGAACCGGGGAGCTGTTTTTT. Protein product: CASSLAWGGGPSGTGELFF.

The table lists this clonotype with a few counts. The rearrangement uses TRBV5-6 and TRBJ1-2; a possible D gene is TRBD1 (5 bases). Looked up from germline, CDR1 is SGHDT and CDR2 is YYEEEE. Trimming removed 4 bases from V and 8 bases from J, with 15 bases in between. The CDR3 extends over 13 amino acids. In DNA form, the CDR3 reads TGTGCCAGCAGCATTCAGGGACTTGGAGGCTACACCTTC. It encodes CASSIQGLGGYTF.

The V call is TRBV9, the J call TRBJ1-1; D unresolved. V lost 4 bases and J lost 6, with 10 bases in between. Germline loops: CDR1 SGDLS, CDR2 YYNGEE. This CDR3 has 12 amino acids. This chain's CDR3 is CASSPPSAEAFF. The CDR3 nucleotides read TGTGCCAGCAGCCCCCCTTCGGCTGAAGCTTTCTTT.

This clonotype was found a few times. This chain uses TRBV4-3 with TRBJ2-1; D could derive from TRBD1 or TRBD2 (5 bases each). The CDR3 sequence is 17 residues long. Between the trimmed V and J ends, which lost 3 bases and 0 bases, there was a span of 15 bases. CDR1 is LGHNA and CDR2 is YSLEER in the germline V gene. Here the CDR3 DNA reads TGCGCCAGCAGCCAGCTGGCAGGGACGAGCTCCTACAATGAGCAGTTCTTC. Residues: CASSQLAGTSSYNEQFF.

The genes are TRBV6-6 and TRBJ2-4, with no clear D. The CDR3 totals 18 residues. Germline values: CDR1 MNHNY, CDR2 SVGAGI (reference sequence). V was pared by 3 bases and J by 1 base, with 19 bases between. The CDR3 sequence: CASSYRRSPDGAKNIQYF. In DNA form, the CDR3 reads TGTGCCAGCAGTTATCGGCGCAGCCCAGACGGGGCCAAAAACATTCAGTACTTC.